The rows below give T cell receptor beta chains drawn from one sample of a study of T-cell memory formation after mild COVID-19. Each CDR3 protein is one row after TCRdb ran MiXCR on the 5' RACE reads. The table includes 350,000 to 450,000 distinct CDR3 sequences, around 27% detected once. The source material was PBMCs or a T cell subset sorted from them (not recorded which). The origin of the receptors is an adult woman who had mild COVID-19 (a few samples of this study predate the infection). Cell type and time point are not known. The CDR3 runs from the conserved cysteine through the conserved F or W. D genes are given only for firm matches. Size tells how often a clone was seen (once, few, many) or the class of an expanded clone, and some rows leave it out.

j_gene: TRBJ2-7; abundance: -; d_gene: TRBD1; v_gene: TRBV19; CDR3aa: CASSNNGQGKYEQYF; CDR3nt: TGTGCCAGTAGTAACAACGGACAGGGGAAATACGAGCAGTACTTC
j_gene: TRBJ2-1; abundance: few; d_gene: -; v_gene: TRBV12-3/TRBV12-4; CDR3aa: CASSFKLSVYNEQFF; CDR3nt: TGTGCCAGCAGTTTCAAGCTGAGTGTGTACAATGAGCAGTTCTTC
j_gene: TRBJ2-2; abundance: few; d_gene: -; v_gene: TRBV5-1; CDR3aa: CASSRGTVDTGELFF; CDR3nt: TGCGCCAGCAGCCGCGGGACTGTTGATACCGGGGAGCTGTTTTTT
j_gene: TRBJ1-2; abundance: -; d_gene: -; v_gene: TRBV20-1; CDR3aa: CSARAEPRLRNYGYTF; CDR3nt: TGCAGTGCTAGAGCAGAGCCACGGCTGAGGAACTATGGCTACACCTTC
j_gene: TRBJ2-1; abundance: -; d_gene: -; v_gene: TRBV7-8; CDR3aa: CASSSTRYNEQFF; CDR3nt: TGTGCCAGCAGCTCGACTAGATACAATGAGCAGTTCTTC
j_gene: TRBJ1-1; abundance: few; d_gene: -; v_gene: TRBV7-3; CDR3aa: CASSLYVREAFF; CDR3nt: TGTGCCAGCAGCTTATACGTCCGGGAAGCTTTCTTT
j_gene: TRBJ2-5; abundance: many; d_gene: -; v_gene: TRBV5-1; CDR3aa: CASSLEASGLRQETQYF; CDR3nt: TGCGCCAGCAGCTTGGAGGCGTCGGGACTTCGTCAAGAGACCCAGTACTTC
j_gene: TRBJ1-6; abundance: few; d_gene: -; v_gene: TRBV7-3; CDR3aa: CASSPSALSPLHF; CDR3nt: TGTGCCAGCAGCCCTTCGGCCCTATCACCCCTCCACTTT
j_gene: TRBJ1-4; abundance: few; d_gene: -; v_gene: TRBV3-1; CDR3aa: CASSQDHGDNEKLFF; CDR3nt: TGTGCCAGCAGCCAAGATCACGGAGATAATGAAAAACTGTTTTTT
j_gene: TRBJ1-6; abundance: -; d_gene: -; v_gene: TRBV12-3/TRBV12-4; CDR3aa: CASRLGSGSDGSPLHF; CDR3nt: TGTGCCAGCAGGTTAGGTTCGGGGTCGGACGGTTCACCCCTCCACTTT
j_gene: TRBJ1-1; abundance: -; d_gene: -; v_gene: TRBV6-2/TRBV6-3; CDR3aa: CASSSHGAGGVNTEAFF; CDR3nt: TGTGCCAGCAGTTCCCACGGAGCGGGAGGGGTGAACACTGAAGCTTTCTTT
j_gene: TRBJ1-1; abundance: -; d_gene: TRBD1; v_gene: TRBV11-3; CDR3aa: CASSRDRASEAFF; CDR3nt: TGTGCCAGCAGTCGGGACAGGGCCTCTGAAGCTTTCTTT
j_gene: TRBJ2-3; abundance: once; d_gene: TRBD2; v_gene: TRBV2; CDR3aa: CASKTSGRAGDTQYF; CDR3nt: TGTGCCAGCAAGACTAGCGGGAGGGCCGGGGATACGCAGTATTTT
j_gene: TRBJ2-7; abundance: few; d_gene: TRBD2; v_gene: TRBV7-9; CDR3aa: CASSPGRVTYEQYF; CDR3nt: TGTGCCAGCAGCCCCGGGAGGGTAACCTACGAGCAGTACTTC
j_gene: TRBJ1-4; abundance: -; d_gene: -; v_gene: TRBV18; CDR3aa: CASSPPRTNEKLFF; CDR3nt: TGTGCCAGCTCACCACCACGCACAAATGAAAAACTGTTTTTT
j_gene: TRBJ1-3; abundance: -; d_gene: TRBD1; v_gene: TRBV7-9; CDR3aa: CASSPGTARNTIYF; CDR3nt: TGTGCCAGCAGCCCAGGGACAGCGAGAAACACCATATATTTT
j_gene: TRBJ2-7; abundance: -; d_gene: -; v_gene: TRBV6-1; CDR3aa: CASRENRGEQYF; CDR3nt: TGTGCCAGCAGGGAGAATCGGGGAGAGCAGTACTTC
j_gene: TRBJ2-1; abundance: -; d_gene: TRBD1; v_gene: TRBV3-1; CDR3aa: CASSQEQGVVDEQFF; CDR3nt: TGTGCCAGCAGCCAGGAACAGGGGGTGGTCGATGAGCAGTTCTTC
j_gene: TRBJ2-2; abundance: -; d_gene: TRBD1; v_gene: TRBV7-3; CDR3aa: CASSLGQGINTGELFF; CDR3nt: TGTGCCAGCAGCCTCGGACAGGGAATTAACACCGGGGAGCTGTTTTTT
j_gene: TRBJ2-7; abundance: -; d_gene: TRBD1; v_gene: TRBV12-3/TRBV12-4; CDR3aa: CASSTGQGHEQYF; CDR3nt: TGTGCCAGCAGTACAGGACAGGGCCACGAGCAGTACTTC
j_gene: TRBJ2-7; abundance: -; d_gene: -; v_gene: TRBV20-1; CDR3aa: CSARYSRANEQYF; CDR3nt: TGCAGTGCTAGGTACAGCCGCGCCAACGAGCAGTACTTC
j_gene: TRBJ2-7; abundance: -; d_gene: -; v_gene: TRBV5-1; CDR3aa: CASSLEDRSALYEQYF; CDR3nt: TGCGCCAGCAGCTTAGAAGACAGGTCGGCCCTCTACGAGCAGTACTTC
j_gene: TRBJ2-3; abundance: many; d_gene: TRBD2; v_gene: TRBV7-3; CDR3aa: CASSTGLAGPSDTQYF; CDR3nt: TGTGCCAGCAGCACCGGACTAGCGGGGCCCTCAGATACGCAGTATTTT
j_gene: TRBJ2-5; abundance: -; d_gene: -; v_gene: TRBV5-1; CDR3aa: CASSSTNQETQYF; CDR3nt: TGCGCCAGCAGCTCGACTAATCAAGAGACCCAGTACTTC
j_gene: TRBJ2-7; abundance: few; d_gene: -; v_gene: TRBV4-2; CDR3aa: CASSSVGPREQYF; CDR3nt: TGTGCCAGCAGCTCTGTCGGACCGCGGGAGCAGTACTTC
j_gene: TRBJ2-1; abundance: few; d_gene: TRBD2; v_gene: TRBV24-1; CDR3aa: CATSVLAGVDNEQFF; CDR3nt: TGTGCCACCAGTGTTTTAGCGGGAGTAGACAATGAGCAGTTCTTC
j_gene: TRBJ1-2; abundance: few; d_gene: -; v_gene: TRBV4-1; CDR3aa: CASSQPGGPRLSLRNYGYTF; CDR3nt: TGCGCCAGCAGCCAACCGGGGGGACCGCGTCTTTCCCTCCGTAACTATGGCTACACCTTC
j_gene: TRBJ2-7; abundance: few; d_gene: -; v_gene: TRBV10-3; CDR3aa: CAISGDLGEQYF; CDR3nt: TGTGCCATCAGTGGTGACTTGGGGGAGCAGTACTTC
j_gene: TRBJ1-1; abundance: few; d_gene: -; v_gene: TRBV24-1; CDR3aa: CATSPGGKDTEAFF; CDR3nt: TGTGCCACCAGCCCGGGGGGAAAGGACACTGAAGCTTTCTTT
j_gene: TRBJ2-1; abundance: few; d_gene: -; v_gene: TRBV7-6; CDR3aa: CASSLVGALSYNEQFF; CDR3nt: TGTGCCAGCAGCTTAGTTGGGGCCCTCTCCTACAATGAGCAGTTCTTC
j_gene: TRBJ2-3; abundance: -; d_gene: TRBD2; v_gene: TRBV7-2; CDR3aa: CASSLLAGALGDTQYF; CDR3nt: TGTGCCAGCAGCTTATTAGCGGGAGCTCTCGGAGATACGCAGTATTTT
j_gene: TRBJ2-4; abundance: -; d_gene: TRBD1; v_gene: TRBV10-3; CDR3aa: CAISGGSGGGKNIQYF; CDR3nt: TGTGCCATCAGTGGAGGCTCAGGGGGTGGAAAAAACATTCAGTACTTC
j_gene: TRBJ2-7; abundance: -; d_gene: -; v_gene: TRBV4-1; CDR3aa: CASSQDLAVPIYEQYF; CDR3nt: TGCGCCAGCAGCCAAGATCTGGCAGTTCCCATTTACGAGCAGTACTTC
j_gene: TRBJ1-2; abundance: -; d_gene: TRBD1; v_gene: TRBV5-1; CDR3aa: CASSLVSGTGLNGYTF; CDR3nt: TGCGCCAGCAGCTTGGTATCGGGGACAGGGTTGAATGGCTACACCTTC
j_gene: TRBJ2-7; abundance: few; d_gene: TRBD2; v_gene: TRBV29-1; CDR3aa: CSVEGRVAGTTYEQYF; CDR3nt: TGCAGCGTTGAGGGAAGGGTAGCGGGGACAACCTACGAGCAGTACTTC
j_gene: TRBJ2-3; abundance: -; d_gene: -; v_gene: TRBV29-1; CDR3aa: CSVDPERAQYF; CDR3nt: TGCAGCGTTGATCCGGAAAGGGCGCAGTATTTT
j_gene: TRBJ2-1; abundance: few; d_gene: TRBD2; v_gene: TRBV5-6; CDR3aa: CASSADPGLAGNEQFF; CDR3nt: TGTGCCAGCAGCGCGGATCCGGGACTAGCGGGCAATGAGCAGTTCTTC
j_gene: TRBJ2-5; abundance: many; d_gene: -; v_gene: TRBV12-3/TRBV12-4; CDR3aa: CASSFAGSETQYF; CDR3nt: TGTGCCAGCAGTTTTGCGGGGAGTGAGACCCAGTACTTC
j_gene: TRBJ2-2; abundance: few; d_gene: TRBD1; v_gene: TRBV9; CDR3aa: CASTDDRGNGELFF; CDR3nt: TGTGCCAGCACCGACGACAGGGGTAACGGGGAGCTGTTTTTT
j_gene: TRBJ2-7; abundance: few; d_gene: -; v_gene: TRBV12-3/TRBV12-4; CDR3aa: CASSLWGQDPTYEQYF; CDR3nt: TGTGCCAGCAGTTTATGGGGTCAGGACCCAACCTACGAGCAGTACTTC
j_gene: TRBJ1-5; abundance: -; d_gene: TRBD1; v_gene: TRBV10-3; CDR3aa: CAISDRGQQPQHF; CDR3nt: TGTGCCATCAGTGACAGGGGGCAACAGCCCCAGCATTTT